Below, 9 T cell receptor beta chains from the same sample are listed, as sequenced in a study of T cells in localized non-small cell lung cancer (dated by TCRdb to about 2020). The library came from the immunoSEQ multiplex PCR assay. This immuneACCESS table, as held by TCRdb, lists in-frame sequences with V and J called but not all clones. Of the missing ones, under half trace to an unresolved V gene in checked studies; the others have no known cause. This sample holds tens of thousands of clones; roughly nine tenths were observed only once. The ten largest make up 1.1% of the sample. The sequencing here drew on peripheral blood, taken before any cancer treatment. The receptors shown here come from a woman between 40 and 69 years old with stage I lung adenocarcinoma.

The chain uses TRBV30 and TRBJ2-3; a weak D match, TRBD2 (6 bases). The CDR3 consists of 14 residues. V lost 0 bases and J 3 bases, leaving 10 bases between the germline ends. Germline assignment: CDR1 GTSNPN and CDR2 SVGIG (reference sequence). CDR3 sequence: CAWSVGGATDTQYF. CDR3 coding DNA: TGTGCCTGGAGTGTAGGCGGGGCGACAGATACGCAGTATTTT.

This clone is a singleton in its sample. The chain combines TRBV11-3 with TRBJ2-1; TRBD2 might be the D (6 bases). The CDR3 runs to 16 residues. Trimming pared 0 bases from V and 3 bases from J, leaving 12 bases between. Per germline, CDR1 SGHNT and CDR2 YENEEA. In DNA, the CDR3 is TGTGCCAGCAGCTTAGATGGCCTAGCGCGCTACAATGAGCAGTTCTTC. This codes for CASSLDGLARYNEQFF.

The rearrangement uses TRBV4-3 and TRBJ1-5; D not resolved. The CDR3 sequence is 13 residues long. In germline, CDR1 is LGHNA, CDR2 YSLEER. The germline V and J ends were trimmed by 0 bases and 4 bases, with 4 bases remaining between them. The CDR3 DNA reads TGCGCCAGCAGCCAAGATTATAATCAGCCCCAGCATTTT. It encodes CASSQDYNQPQHF.

The chain links TRBV28 to TRBJ1-1; D gene uncertain. CDR1 and CDR2 (germline): MDHEN, SYDVKM. The CDR3 extends over 13 amino acids. The V end was cut by 2 bases, the J end by 1 base, with 5 bases between. CDR3 bases: TGTGCCAGCAGTTTAACAGCGAACACTGAAGCTTTCTTT. Translating gives CASSLTANTEAFF.

The V and J genes are TRBV11-1 and TRBJ2-5; 9 positions agree with TRBD1. The CDR3 is made up of 15 amino acids. The V gene's germline CDR1 is SGHAT and CDR2 FQDESV (reference sequence). V shed 2 bases and J 5 bases; nucleotides not matched to a gene: 6. This CDR3 is CASSLRDREWETQYF. CDR3 nucleotide sequence: TGTGCCAGCAGCTTACGGGACAGGGAGTGGGAGACCCAGTACTTC.

The chain carries TRBV19 and TRBJ1-5; D perhaps matches TRBD1 (5 bases). This CDR3 is built from 15 residues. Trimming shortened V by 4 bases and J by 6 bases, and 16 bases separated the two germline ends. Germline V gene lookup returns CDR1 LNHDA and CDR2 SQIVND (reference sequence). CDR3 loop: CASSRIRGQGQPQHF. Written as DNA, the CDR3 is TGTGCCAGTAGTAGAATAAGGGGCCAGGGTCAGCCCCAGCATTTT.

The chain has TRBV29-1 and TRBJ1-5; D is undetermined. The CDR3 contains 12 residues. From germline, CDR1 is SQVTM and CDR2 ANQGSEA. V was pared by 5 bases and J by 4 bases, with 9 bases between. CDR3 region: CSVSERNQPQHF. The CDR3 DNA follows: TGCAGCGTTTCTGAGAGGAATCAGCCCCAGCATTTT.

The rearrangement joins TRBV28 to TRBJ2-5; 11 bases fit TRBD2. The CDR3 sequence is 16 residues long. Per the germline V gene, CDR1 is MDHEN and CDR2 is SYDVKM. V trimming: 1 base; J trimming: 5 bases; junction bases outside the gene matches: 6. The CDR3 protein is CASSLFSGGARETQYF. DNA of the CDR3: TGTGCCAGCAGTTTATTTAGCGGGGGGGCCAGGGAGACCCAGTACTTC.

This rearrangement joins TRBV20-1 to TRBJ1-1; unclear D gene. The CDR3 covers 11 residues. Per germline, CDR1 DFQATT and CDR2 SNEGSKA (reference sequence). Trimming removed 4 bases at V and 7 bases at J, with 10 bases between. The CDR3 loop reads CSAIREVEAFF. The CDR3 DNA follows: TGCAGTGCTATTCGTGAGGTTGAAGCTTTCTTT.